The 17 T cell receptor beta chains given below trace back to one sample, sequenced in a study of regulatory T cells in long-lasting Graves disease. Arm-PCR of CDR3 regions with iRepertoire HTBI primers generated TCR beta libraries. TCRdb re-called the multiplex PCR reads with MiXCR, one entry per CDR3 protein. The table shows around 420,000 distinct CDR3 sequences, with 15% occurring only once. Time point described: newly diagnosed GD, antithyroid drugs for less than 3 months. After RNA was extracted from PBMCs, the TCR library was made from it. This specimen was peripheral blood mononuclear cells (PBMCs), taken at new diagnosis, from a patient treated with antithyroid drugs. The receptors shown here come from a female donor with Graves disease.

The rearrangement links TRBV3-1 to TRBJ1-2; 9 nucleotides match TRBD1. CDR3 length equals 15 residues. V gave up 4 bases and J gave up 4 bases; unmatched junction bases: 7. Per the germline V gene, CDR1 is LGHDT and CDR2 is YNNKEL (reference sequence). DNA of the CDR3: TGTGCCAGCAGCCCGGACAGGGGTGCTACCTATGGCTACACCTTC. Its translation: CASSPDRGATYGYTF.

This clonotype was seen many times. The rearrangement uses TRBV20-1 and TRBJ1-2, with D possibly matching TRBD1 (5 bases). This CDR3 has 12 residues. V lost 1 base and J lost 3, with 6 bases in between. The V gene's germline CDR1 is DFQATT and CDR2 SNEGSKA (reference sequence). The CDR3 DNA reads TGCAGTGCTAGAGTAGGGGACTATGGCTACACCTTC. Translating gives CSARVGDYGYTF.

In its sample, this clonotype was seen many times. The CDR3 sequence is CATSRDSRGQDNEKLFF. In DNA form, the CDR3 reads TGTGCCACCAGCAGAGATAGCAGGGGGCAGGATAATGAAAAACTGTTTTTT. The gene calls are TRBV15 and TRBJ1-4, with TRBD1 matching 8 bases. This CDR3 contains 17 residues. V was clipped by 0 bases and J by 4 bases; unmatched bases: 7. Germline V gene sequence: CDR1 LNHNV, CDR2 YYDKDF (reference sequence).

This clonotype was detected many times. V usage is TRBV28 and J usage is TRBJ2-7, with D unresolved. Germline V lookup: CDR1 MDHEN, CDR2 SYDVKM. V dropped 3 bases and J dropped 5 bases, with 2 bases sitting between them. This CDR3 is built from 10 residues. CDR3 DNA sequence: TGTGCCAGCAGTTTCAACGAGCAGTACTTC. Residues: CASSFNEQYF. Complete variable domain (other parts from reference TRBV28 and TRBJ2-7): DVKVTQSSRYLVKRTGEKVFLECVQDMDHENMFWYRQDPGLGLRLIYFSYDVKMKEKGDIPEGYSVSREKKERFSLILESASTNQTSMYLCASSFNEQYFGPGTRLTVT.

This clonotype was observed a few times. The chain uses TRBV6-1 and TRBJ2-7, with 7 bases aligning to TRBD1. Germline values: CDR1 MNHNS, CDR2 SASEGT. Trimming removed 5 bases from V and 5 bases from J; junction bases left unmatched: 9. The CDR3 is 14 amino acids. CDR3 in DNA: TGTGCCAGCAGTAAGAAACAGGGGCTCCACGAGCAGTACTTC. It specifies CASSKKQGLHEQYF.

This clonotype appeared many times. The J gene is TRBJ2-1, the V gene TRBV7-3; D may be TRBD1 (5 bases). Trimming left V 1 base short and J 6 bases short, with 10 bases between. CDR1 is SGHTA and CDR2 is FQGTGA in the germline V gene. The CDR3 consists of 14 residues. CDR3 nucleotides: TGTGCCAGCAGCTTAAATCCCAGGGCCAATGAGCAGTTCTTC. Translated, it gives CASSLNPRANEQFF. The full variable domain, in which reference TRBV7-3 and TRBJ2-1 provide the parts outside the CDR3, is GAGVSQTPSNKVTEKGKYVELRCDPISGHTALYWYRQSLGQGPEFLIYFQGTGAADDSGLPNDRFFAVRPEGSVSTLKIQRTERGDSAVYLCASSLNPRANEQFFGPGTRLTVL.

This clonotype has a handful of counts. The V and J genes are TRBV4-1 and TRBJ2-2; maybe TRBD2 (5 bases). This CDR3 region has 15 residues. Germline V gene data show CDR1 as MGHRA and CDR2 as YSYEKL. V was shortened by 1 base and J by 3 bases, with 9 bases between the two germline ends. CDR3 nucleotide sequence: TGCGCCAGCAGCCAAGTCGGCGGGCACACCGGGGAGCTGTTTTTT. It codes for CASSQVGGHTGELFF.

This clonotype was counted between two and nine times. Here the CDR3 DNA reads TGTGCCACACAGACAGTGAGGCCCCCCCAGCATTTT. Amino acids: CATQTVRPPQHF. The J gene is TRBJ1-5, the V gene TRBV6-1; D is perhaps TRBD1 (5 bases). Germline assignment: CDR1 MNHNS and CDR2 SASEGT. Trimming cost V 10 bases and J 10 bases, with 17 bases left between them. The CDR3 contains 12 residues.

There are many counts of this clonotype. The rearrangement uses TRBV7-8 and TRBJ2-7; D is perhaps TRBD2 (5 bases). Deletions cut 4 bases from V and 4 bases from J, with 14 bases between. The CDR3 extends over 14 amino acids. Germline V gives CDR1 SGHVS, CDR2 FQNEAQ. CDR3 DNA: TGTGCCAGCAGCTATGGAGGCGGTAATTACGAGCAGTACTTC. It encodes CASSYGGGNYEQYF. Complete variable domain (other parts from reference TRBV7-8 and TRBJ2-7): GAGVSQSPRYKVAKRGQDVALRCDPISGHVSLFWYQQALGQGPEFLTYFQNEAQLDKSGLPSDRFFAERPEGSVSTLKIQRTQQEDSAVYLCASSYGGGNYEQYFGPGTRLTVT.

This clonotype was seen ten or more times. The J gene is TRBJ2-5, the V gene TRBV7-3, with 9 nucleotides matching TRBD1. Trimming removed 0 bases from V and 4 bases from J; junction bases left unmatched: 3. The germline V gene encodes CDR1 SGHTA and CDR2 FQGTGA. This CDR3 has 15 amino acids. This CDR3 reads CASSLTQGAGETQYF. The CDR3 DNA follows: TGTGCCAGCAGCTTAACACAGGGGGCAGGAGAGACCCAGTACTTC.

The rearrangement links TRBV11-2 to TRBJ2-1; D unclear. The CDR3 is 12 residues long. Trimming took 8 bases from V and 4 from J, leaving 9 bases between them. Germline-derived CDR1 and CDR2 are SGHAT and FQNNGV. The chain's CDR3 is CASQSDYNEQFF. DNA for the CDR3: TGTGCCAGCCAATCCGATTACAATGAGCAGTTCTTC.

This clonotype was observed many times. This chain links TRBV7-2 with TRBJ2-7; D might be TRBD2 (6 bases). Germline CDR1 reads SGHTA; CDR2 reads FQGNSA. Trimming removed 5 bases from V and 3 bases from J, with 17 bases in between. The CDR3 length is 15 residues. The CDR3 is CASSSQSSGFYEQYF. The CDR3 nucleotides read TGTGCCAGCAGCAGCCAGTCCAGCGGGTTCTACGAGCAGTACTTC. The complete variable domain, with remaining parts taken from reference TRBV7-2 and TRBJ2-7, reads GAGVSQSPSNKVTEKGKDVELRCDPISGHTALYWYRQSLGQGLEFLIYFQGNSAPDKSGLPSDRFSAERTGGSVSTLTIQRTQQEDSAVYLCASSSQSSGFYEQYFGPGTRLTVT.

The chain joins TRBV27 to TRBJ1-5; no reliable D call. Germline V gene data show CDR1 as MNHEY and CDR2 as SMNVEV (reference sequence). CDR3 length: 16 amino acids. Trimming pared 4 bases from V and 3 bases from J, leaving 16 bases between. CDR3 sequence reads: CASSSRLGRLNQPQHF. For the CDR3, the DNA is TGTGCCAGCAGTTCTCGCCTCGGGAGGCTCAATCAGCCCCAGCATTTT.

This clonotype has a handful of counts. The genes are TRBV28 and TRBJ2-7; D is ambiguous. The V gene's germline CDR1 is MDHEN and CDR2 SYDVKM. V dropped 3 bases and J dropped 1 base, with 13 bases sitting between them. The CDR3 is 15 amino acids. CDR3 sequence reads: CASSFTGGRSYEQYF. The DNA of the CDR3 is TGTGCCAGCAGTTTTACGGGCGGACGGTCCTACGAGCAGTACTTC. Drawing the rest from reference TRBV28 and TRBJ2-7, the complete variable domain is DVKVTQSSRYLVKRTGEKVFLECVQDMDHENMFWYRQDPGLGLRLIYFSYDVKMKEKGDIPEGYSVSREKKERFSLILESASTNQTSMYLCASSFTGGRSYEQYFGPGTRLTVT.

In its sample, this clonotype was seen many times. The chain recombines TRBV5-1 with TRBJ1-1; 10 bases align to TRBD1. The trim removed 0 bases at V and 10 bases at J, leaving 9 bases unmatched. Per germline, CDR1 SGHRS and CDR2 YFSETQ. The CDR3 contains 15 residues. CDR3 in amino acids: CASSLERAGQGPAFF. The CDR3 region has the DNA TGCGCCAGCAGCTTGGAAAGAGCGGGACAGGGGCCAGCTTTCTTT.

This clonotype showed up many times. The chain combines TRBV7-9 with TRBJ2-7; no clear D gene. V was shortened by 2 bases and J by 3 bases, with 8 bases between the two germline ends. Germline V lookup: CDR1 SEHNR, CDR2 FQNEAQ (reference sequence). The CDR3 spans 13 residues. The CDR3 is CASSLWAVYEQYF. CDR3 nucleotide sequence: TGTGCCAGCAGCTTATGGGCCGTCTACGAGCAGTACTTC.

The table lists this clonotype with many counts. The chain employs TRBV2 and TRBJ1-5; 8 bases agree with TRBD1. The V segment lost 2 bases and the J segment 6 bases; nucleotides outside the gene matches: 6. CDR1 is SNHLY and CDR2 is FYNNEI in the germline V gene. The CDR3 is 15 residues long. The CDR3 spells CASSETGQGGQPQHF. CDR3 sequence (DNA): TGTGCCAGCAGTGAAACAGGACAGGGTGGTCAGCCCCAGCATTTT.